This T cell receptor (beta chain) was documented in a study of shared clonotypes between healthy human individuals. This was a deep-level run. Splitting of each subset's genomic DNA was done evenly across several immunoSEQ plates. Method: immunoSEQ multiplex PCR; TCRdb's copy keeps in-frame clones and lacks some. The sample includes around 2.5 million clones, under 95% of them seen just once. Investigators divided CD4+ cells into CD45RA+ naive and CD45RA-negative memory subsets. Study-wide points: Across a handful of donors, naive CD4 shared around 5.1%, naive CD8 around 4%, memory CD4 more than 2%, memory CD8 about 0.38%.

This clone was seen a few times. Its target is not known. The CDR3 length is 12 residues. The ends were cut back, 3 bases at V and 6 bases at J, with 5 bases in the middle. Germline V gene data show CDR1 as MDHEN and CDR2 as SYDVKM. The source of this sequence is a young man in good health. Some clones in this sample may be carry-over from other donors' samples. The chain uses TRBV28 and TRBJ2-2; no clear D gene. The sequencing input was naive CD4+ T cells from PBMCs. The subset: CD45RA+ positively selected. The DNA of the CDR3 is TGTGCCAGCAGTTTGCACGCCGGGGAGCTGTTTTTT. Encoded protein: CASSLHAGELFF. The full variable domain, rest sourced from reference TRBV28 and TRBJ2-2, is DVKVTQSSRYLVKRTGEKVFLECVQDMDHENMFWYRQDPGLGLRLIYFSYDVKMKEKGDIPEGYSVSREKKERFSLILESASTNQTSMYLCASSLHAGELFFGEGSRLTVL.